This T cell receptor (beta chain) was sequenced in a study of T cell responses to AZD1222 COVID-19 vaccine. Study-wide context: Second doses that came at about 4 or about 12 weeks were put together.

A remark on this clone: Its antigen is unidentified.

The CDR3 contains 14 residues. Germline V gene lookup returns CDR1 SQVTM and CDR2 ANQGSEA. V lost 4 bases and J 8 bases, leaving 18 bases between the germline ends. Study-wide results and caveats: After two AZD1222 doses, spike-specific TCR breadth and depth rose versus day 0. Repertoire samples came only from after the peak T cell response.

TCRdb's copy holds only in-frame clones and misses some; the assay was immunoSEQ multiplex PCR. Of 55,000 to 65,000 clones listed, approximately 88% are singletons. Sequenced here: peripheral blood, sampled on day 0 of AZD1222 vaccination. V and J are TRBV29-1 and TRBJ2-1, with D perhaps given as TRBD1 or TRBD2 (5 bases each). The sequence came from an adult in good health. The chain's CDR3 is CSVGRGRQRDEQFF. The CDR3 nucleotides read TGCAGCGTTGGAAGGGGACGCCAACGCGATGAGCAGTTCTTC.